This TCR beta chain was identified during a study of cytomegalovirus exposure and HLA in healthy donors. The V and J ends lost 1 base and 6 bases respectively, with 10 bases between them. The germline V gene has CDR1 MDHEN and CDR2 SYDVKM. This CDR3 is 14 amino acids long. The PCR had 60 Vbeta and 13 Jbeta primers. Produced via immunoSEQ multiplex PCR; TCRdb's table is partial and in-frame only. The sample yields around 170,000 clones, more than 65% seen once. The genes are TRBV28 and TRBJ1-5; D is possibly TRBD1 (5 bases). Sequencing was done on a sample of PBMCs. This sequence originates from a woman aged 50 to 65 in good health and CMV-seronegative. CDR3 DNA sequence: TGTGCCAGCAGTTTATCAGGGTTCGCTCAGCCCCAGCATTTT. Protein product: CASSLSGFAQPQHF.